The subject of this entry is one T cell receptor (beta chain). The sample originates from a study of blood T cell repertoires in COVID-19. Background on the study: Researchers got acute and convalescent COVID-19 samples from the United States, Italy and Spain. Sources were T cells, B-cell-depleted T cells, or PBMCs; the material itself was cDNA or gDNA.

V lost 1 base to trimming and J lost 5 bases; unmatched junction nucleotides: 8. The germline gives CDR1 LNHDA, CDR2 SQIVND (reference sequence). This CDR3 spans 16 amino acids. In the original analysis: Cell counts per sample came from amplifying reference gene primers. Produced via immunoSEQ multiplex PCR; TCRdb's table is partial and in-frame only. That table supplies the V and J calls and clone size; D and trimming were determined from the DNA. Among 90,000 to 150,000 clones listed, around three quarters were seen once. Sample: peripheral blood. The clonotype comes from a woman at least 80 years old with acute or convalescent COVID-19. The V call is TRBV19, the J call TRBJ2-1; 7 bases agree with TRBD1. CDR3 sequence reads: CASSIVDRALDNEQFF. The CDR3 region has the DNA TGTGCCAGTAGTATAGTTGACAGGGCTTTGGACAATGAGCAGTTCTTC.